The rows below give T cell receptor beta chains drawn from one sample of a study of blood T cell repertoires in COVID-19. Sequencing was performed with immunoSEQ multiplex PCR; in TCRdb, only in-frame clones are kept and a portion is missing. This sample yields under 250,000 clones, of which 75% to 90% are seen a single time; 2.6% belongs to the top ten. The material sequenced was peripheral blood. Receptor source: a woman between 65 and 79 years old with active or convalescent COVID-19. The conserved cysteine and the conserved F or W are not part of the CDR3 here.

j_call v_call cdr3_aa
TRBJ1-4 TRBV28 ASSPDRSGQKLF
TRBJ1-2 TRBV7-8 ASSQQSYGYT
TRBJ2-1 TRBV2 ASSLPTSGGANEQF
TRBJ2-1 TRBV11-2 ASRSGGSYFEQF
TRBJ1-5 TRBV6-2/TRBV6-3 ASSYAGGVNQPQH
TRBJ1-2 TRBV9 ASRRGSGQSYGYT
TRBJ2-1 TRBV29-1 SVGLAENNEQF
TRBJ2-3 TRBV28 ASSYHSGRKTDTQY
TRBJ2-1 TRBV7-2 ASSPQGRDNEQF
TRBJ2-7 TRBV5-4 ASSPSQRGQGEQY
TRBJ2-7 TRBV10-1 ASRPGQVGEQY
TRBJ2-3 TRBV5-8 ASSSLRVTDTQY
TRBJ2-5 TRBV4-1 ASSQVSRQETQY
TRBJ2-2 TRBV19 ASSIAGGGTGELF
TRBJ1-2 TRBV5-1 ASSVDRGSYGYT
TRBJ2-1 TRBV11-1 ASSDRTSGIGEQF
TRBJ2-1 TRBV5-4 ASSLRALGDEQF
TRBJ1-1 TRBV19 ASRGQGNTEAF
TRBJ2-1 TRBV20-1 SASFLSGDYNEQF
TRBJ2-1 TRBV6-4 ASSLDHSYNEQF
TRBJ2-2 TRBV19 ASSRIAGGINTGELF
TRBJ2-3 TRBV5-1 ASSRRGGMDDTDTQY
TRBJ2-7 TRBV5-1 ASSWGTGFSYEQY